The 5 T cell receptor beta chains in this list originate from one sample, sequenced in a study of blood T cell repertoires in COVID-19. The table came from immunoSEQ multiplex PCR; TCRdb's copy has only in-frame clones and leaves some out. The data hold about 54,000 clones, with roughly nine tenths observed a single time. Sequenced material: peripheral blood. Source of these receptors: a woman between 55 and 75 years old with active or convalescent COVID-19.

The chain combines TRBV28 with TRBJ2-7; 7 bases fit TRBD2. Trimming took 4 bases from V and 5 from J; bases not matched to a gene: 11. This CDR3 spans 15 amino acids. Germline CDR1 MDHEN, CDR2 SYDVKM. CDR3 sequence: CASSSGAGDKDEQYF. The CDR3 DNA reads TGTGCCAGCAGTTCTGGGGCGGGGGATAAAGACGAGCAGTACTTC.

This chain uses TRBV5-1 with TRBJ2-1; TRBD1 agrees at 7 bases. Germline trimming cut 4 bases from V and 9 bases from J; bases unmatched to any gene: 7. CDR3 length: 13 residues. Germline CDR1 and CDR2: SGHRS and YFSETQ. Written as DNA, the CDR3 is TGCGCCAGCAGCATGGACAGGATGGGTGAGCAGTTCTTC. As protein: CASSMDRMGEQFF.

This clone has a handful of counts. The chain couples TRBV28 to TRBJ1-5, with 9 nucleotides matching TRBD1. CDR1 is MDHEN and CDR2 is SYDVKM in the germline V gene. This CDR3 contains 15 residues. V was clipped by 5 bases and J by 3 bases; unmatched bases: 5. In nucleotides, the CDR3 is TGTGCCAGCAGTCCCCGGGACAGGGCCAATCAGCCCCAGCATTTT. Amino acids: CASSPRDRANQPQHF.

This sequence joins TRBV2 and TRBJ2-3; 7 nucleotides match TRBD2. CDR1 SNHLY and CDR2 FYNNEI come from the germline V gene. V was pared by 10 bases and J by 3 bases, with 10 bases of the junction left unmatched. This CDR3 contains 14 residues. CDR3 DNA sequence: TGTGCCACCACCACTAGCGCGAGAACAGATACGCAGTATTTT. Protein sequence: CATTTSARTDTQYF.

This clone occurred once. The chain employs TRBV11-2 and TRBJ2-7; 9 bases agree with TRBD1. Germline V gene data show CDR1 as SGHAT and CDR2 as FQNNGV. V lost 7 bases and J lost 4; bases outside the gene matches: 8. CDR3 size: 14 residues. The CDR3 sequence: CASKKGQGNYEQYF. As DNA, the CDR3 is TGTGCCAGCAAGAAGGGACAGGGCAATTACGAGCAGTACTTC. Together with reference TRBV11-2 and TRBJ2-7, the CDR3 gives the full variable domain: EAGVAQSPRYKIIEKRQSVAFWCNPISGHATLYWYQQILGQGPKLLIQFQNNGVVDDSQLPKDRFSAERLKGVDSTLKIQPAKLEDSAVYLCASKKGQGNYEQYFGPGTRLTVT.